The clone carrying this T cell receptor (beta chain) was picked up many times. Its antigen remains unidentified. CDR1 is KGHDR, CDR2 SFDVKD, per germline. Trimming took off 6 bases at V and 0 bases at J, with 10 bases between the two ends. The CDR3 contains 14 residues. CDR3 regions were amplified by Arm-PCR using iRepertoire HTBI primers to build TCR beta libraries. MiXCR, applied by TCRdb to the multiplex PCR reads, yields one record per CDR3 protein. The sample lists about 540,000 distinct CDR3 sequences; approximately 13% were seen once. Time point: newly diagnosed GD, antithyroid drugs for less than 3 months. The TCR library used RNA extracted from PBMCs. The sample originates from a study of regulatory T cells in long-lasting Graves disease. Study findings and constraints: Gene preferences differed: TRBV28, TRBJ1-2, TRBJ2-5 in persistent cases.

These same data were also listed under a study on T cells in Graves' hyperthyroidism and ophthalmopathy.

The sequencing used peripheral blood mononuclear cells (PBMCs), collected at new diagnosis, from a patient treated with antithyroid drugs. The rearrangement uses TRBV24-1 and TRBJ2-5; D is undetermined. The receptor was isolated from a man aged 30 to 39 with Graves disease. The CDR3 sequence is CATSLSGHQETQYF. The CDR3 DNA is TGTGCCACCAGTTTGTCAGGCCACCAAGAGACCCAGTACTTC.